Below, 17 T cell receptor beta chains from the same sample are listed, as sequenced in a study of blood T cell repertoires in COVID-19. Profiling relied on immunoSEQ multiplex PCR, and the TCRdb table lists in-frame clones only, not all of them. Of approximately 170,000 clones in the sample, just over 85% were seen once. Sequencing used peripheral blood. All receptors come from a man in his fifties or sixties with active or convalescent COVID-19.

This chain connects TRBV7-9 to TRBJ1-2; D perhaps matches TRBD1 (6 bases). Trimming removed 5 bases from V and 0 bases from J, with 13 bases in between. In germline, CDR1 is SEHNR, CDR2 FQNEAQ (reference sequence). This CDR3 comprises 15 residues. CDR3 sequence: CASSTLRGANYGYTF. In DNA form, the CDR3 reads TGTGCCAGCAGCACTCTCAGGGGAGCTAACTATGGCTACACCTTC.

The chain uses TRBV24-1 and TRBJ2-7, with 9 bases lining up with TRBD1. From germline, CDR1 is KGHDR and CDR2 SFDVKD. This CDR3 contains 14 residues. J lost 6 bases, V lost 3 bases, and 5 bases had no gene match. In nucleotides, the CDR3 is TGTGCCACCAGTGATGGGACAGGGAGGAGCGAGCAGTACTTC. This gives the protein CATSDGTGRSEQYF.

This clone has just one count. The chain links TRBV28 to TRBJ1-2; TRBD1 matches 7 bases. Germline CDR1 MDHEN, CDR2 SYDVKM. CDR3 length: 14 amino acids. With 5 bases clipped from V and 6 bases from J, the junction kept 9 bases outside the gene matches. The CDR3 bases are TGTGCCAGCAGTCTCTCCAGGGGGTCGGATGGCTACACCTTC. It codes for CASSLSRGSDGYTF.

This clone was seen more than once but under ten times. The V and J genes are TRBV5-5 and TRBJ2-1; a possible D gene is TRBD1 (5 bases). The CDR3 totals 17 residues. Germline V gene sequence: CDR1 SGHKS, CDR2 YYEKEE (reference sequence). Trimming cost V 2 bases and J 0 bases, with 15 bases left between them. The CDR3 sequence: CASSFARVASSYNEQFF. CDR3 in DNA: TGTGCCAGCAGCTTCGCCAGGGTAGCCTCCTCCTACAATGAGCAGTTCTTC.

The V gene is TRBV6-2 or TRBV6-3, the J gene TRBJ2-5; D is undetermined. Between the trimmed V and J ends, which lost 2 bases and 0 bases, there was a span of 10 bases. CDR1 MNHEY and CDR2 SVGEGT come from the germline V gene. The CDR3 has 15 amino acids. CDR3 protein: CASSYLLTNQETQYF. The CDR3 nucleotides read TGTGCCAGCAGTTACCTACTGACAAACCAAGAGACCCAGTACTTC.

This chain uses TRBV2 with TRBJ1-5; D may be TRBD1 (6 bases). V dropped 7 bases and J dropped 8 bases, with 18 bases sitting between them. CDR1 is SNHLY and CDR2 is FYNNEI in the germline V gene. The CDR3 runs to 14 residues. CDR3 sequence reads: CASTRLGGREPQHF. The CDR3 DNA follows: TGTGCCAGCACTCGCCTAGGGGGTCGGGAGCCCCAGCATTTT.

This chain links TRBV12-3 or TRBV12-4 with TRBJ2-2; possible D gene TRBD2, 6 bases. Between the trimmed V and J ends, which lost 6 bases and 4 bases, there was a span of 9 bases. The length of the CDR3 is 13 residues. Here the CDR3 DNA reads TGTGCCAGCAGGCAGGGAGGCACCGGGGAGCTGTTTTTT. Protein sequence: CASRQGGTGELFF.

The table lists this clone with a count of one. The CDR3 loop reads CASSIYPGQGIEKLFF. The CDR3 nucleotides read TGTGCCAGTAGTATTTACCCAGGACAGGGAATTGAAAAACTGTTTTTT. The chain employs TRBV19 and TRBJ1-4, with TRBD1 matching 8 bases. The CDR3 spans 16 residues. CDR1 and CDR2 from the germline V gene are LNHDA and SQIVND (reference sequence). After removal of 3 bases from V and 7 bases from J, the junction contained 10 bases not matched to a gene.

The genes are TRBV27 and TRBJ1-6; D possibly corresponds to TRBD1 (6 bases). V was trimmed by 2 bases and J by 7 bases, leaving 9 bases between them. Germline values: CDR1 MNHEY, CDR2 SMNVEV (reference sequence). The CDR3 length is 14 residues. For the CDR3, the DNA is TGTGCCAGCAGTTTAGGACAGCGAAATTCACCCCTCCACTTT. It yields the protein CASSLGQRNSPLHF.

The chain recombines TRBV27 with TRBJ1-6; D gene uncertain. The CDR3 totals 14 residues. The germline V gene encodes CDR1 MNHEY and CDR2 SMNVEV (reference sequence). V lost 3 bases to trimming and J lost 3 bases, with 6 bases between them. The CDR3 nucleotides read TGTGCCAGCAGTTTCCAGATCTATAATTCACCCCTCCACTTT. Amino acids: CASSFQIYNSPLHF.

This chain links TRBV11-3 with TRBJ2-1; 8 bases match TRBD1. The CDR3 sequence is 17 residues long. V lost 0 bases and J lost 3; bases outside the gene matches: 7. The germline V gene has CDR1 SGHNT and CDR2 YENEEA. CDR3 in DNA: TGTGCCAGCAGCTTAGATTACCCAGGGGGCGGCTACAATGAGCAGTTCTTC. Translation: CASSLDYPGGGYNEQFF. The whole variable domain, filled in from reference TRBV11-3 and TRBJ2-1, reads EAGVVQSPRYKIIEKKQPVAFWCNPISGHNTLYWYLQNLGQGPELLIRYENEEAVDDSQLPKDRFSAERLKGVDSTLKIQPAELGDSAVYLCASSLDYPGGGYNEQFFGPGTRLTVL.

The V and J genes are TRBV29-1 and TRBJ2-2, with D maybe TRBD1 (6 bases). CDR1 is SQVTM and CDR2 is ANQGSEA in the germline V gene. The CDR3 has 13 amino acids. The germline V and J ends were trimmed by 4 bases and 5 bases, with 11 bases remaining between them. The CDR3 DNA reads TGCAGCGTTGGGCAGGGGTATACCGGGGAGCTGTTTTTT. Encoded protein: CSVGQGYTGELFF.

This chain connects TRBV7-9 to TRBJ2-3, with 7 nucleotides matching TRBD1. Losses at the gene ends were 7 bases for V and 7 bases for J; bases not matched to a gene: 14. Germline CDR1 reads SEHNR; CDR2 reads FQNEAQ (reference sequence). The CDR3 length is 15 residues. CDR3 in DNA: TGTGCCAGCACCCGGCGGCAGGGGGAACCATATACGCAGTATTTT. It codes for CASTRRQGEPYTQYF.

The rearrangement uses TRBV3-1 (or the pseudogene TRBV3-2) and TRBJ2-5; TRBD1 matches at 7 bases. Germline CDR1 LGHDT, CDR2 YNNKEL (reference sequence). CDR3 length: 16 amino acids. With V trimmed by 0 bases and J by 5 bases, 9 bases remained unmatched. The CDR3 loop is CASSQESWGQKETQYF. The CDR3 nucleotides read TGTGCCAGCAGCCAAGAGTCTTGGGGACAGAAGGAGACCCAGTACTTC.

V usage is TRBV5-1 and J usage is TRBJ2-1, with 12 bases identical to TRBD2. The CDR3 is 16 residues long. Germline CDR1 reads SGHRS; CDR2 reads YFSETQ. V shed 4 bases and J 5 bases; nucleotides not matched to a gene: 7. CDR3 sequence reads: CASSTRLAGEDNEQFF. In DNA, the CDR3 is TGCGCCAGCAGCACCCGACTAGCGGGAGAAGACAATGAGCAGTTCTTC.

J is TRBJ2-7 and V is TRBV7-3; 7 bases are a match to TRBD1. Germline CDR1 SGHTA, CDR2 FQGTGA. This CDR3 region has 16 residues. V was clipped by 0 bases and J by 8 bases; unmatched bases: 13. CDR3: CASSLTPGGQETKQYF. The CDR3 bases are TGTGCCAGCAGCTTAACCCCAGGTGGACAGGAAACTAAGCAGTACTTC.

Details on this clone: Sequence at one end of the junction differs from germline and may be a read error. The CDR3 DNA reads TGTGTCAGCAAGGGGGATAACACGGCGAACACTGAAGCTTTCTTT. Translation: CVSKGDNTANTEAFF. V usage is TRBV2 and J usage is TRBJ1-1, with a tentative D call TRBD1 (6 bases). This CDR3 is 15 amino acids long. Germline CDR1 is SNHLY and CDR2 is FYNNEI.